This TCR beta chain derives from a study of cytomegalovirus exposure and HLA in healthy donors. This CDR3 region has 14 residues. V gave up 4 bases and J gave up 5 bases; unmatched junction bases: 8. Germline-derived CDR1 and CDR2 are SGHNT and YYREEE (reference sequence). This table comes from immunoSEQ multiplex PCR, and its TCRdb copy is limited to in-frame clones, with some not included. The sample holds some 40,000 clones, 80% to 95% seen once. The chain couples TRBV5-4 to TRBJ2-5; 7 bases are a match to TRBD1. The clonotype originates from a man aged 18 to 30 in good health and CMV-seronegative. The sequencing input was PBMCs. This CDR3 is CASSRDSQGETQYF. The CDR3 region has the DNA TGTGCCAGCAGCCGGGACAGCCAAGGGGAGACCCAGTACTTC.